This TCR beta chain was documented in a study of blood T cells in healthy people across ages. Turning to the study itself: Capture via template switching afforded approximately one barcoded beta molecule per two T cells.

Peripheral blood was drawn, ten milliliters per donor. Remarks on this clonotype: Its cognate antigen is unknown.

For the second PCR, which ran for about 6 to 11 cycles, a sample-barcoded 5' primer and a J-beta primer mix were used. Every cDNA molecule carried a tag from a template-switch adaptor bearing 12 random nucleotides. TCRdb re-derived calls from the 5' RACE reads in MiXCR, one entry per CDR3 protein. This table holds approximately 600,000 distinct CDR3 sequences, 58% found once. Regarding the study as a whole: TCR beta diversity per million T cells fell roughly linearly with age.

The sample comprised blood. This receptor was identified in a man aged 55 to 70 in good health.

CDR3 nucleotides: TGTGCCAGCAGTTCGTTCAGGGGAGGCGGTTATAGCAATCAGCCCCAGCATTTT. It specifies CASSSFRGGGYSNQPQHF. The rearrangement links TRBV6-5 to TRBJ1-5, with a tentative D call TRBD1 (6 bases). The CDR3 covers 18 residues. Per germline, CDR1 MNHEY and CDR2 SVGAGI. Trimming took 4 bases from V and 0 from J, leaving 19 bases between them.